The 5 T cell receptor beta chains given below trace back to one sample, sequenced in a study of cytomegalovirus exposure and HLA in healthy donors. A multiplex PCR was run with 60 Vbeta primers and 13 Jbeta primers. Clones were read by immunoSEQ multiplex PCR, and TCRdb kept only the in-frame ones, dropping some. The data show 99,000 or so clones, less than 85% seen once. Sequenced: PBMCs. The source is a man aged 40-49 years in good health and CMV-seropositive.

This clone has a single count. J is TRBJ2-1 and V is TRBV6-6; D might be TRBD2 (6 bases). The V gene's germline CDR1 is MNHNY and CDR2 SVGAGI (reference sequence). V was trimmed by 5 bases and J by 8 bases, leaving 16 bases between them. CDR3 size: 14 residues. CDR3 sequence reads: CASSPGLGPYEQFF. In DNA form, the CDR3 reads TGTGCCAGCAGTCCGGGACTGGGACCCTATGAGCAGTTCTTC.

The genes are TRBV21-1 and TRBJ1-5; the table calls TRBD1, which could not be checked here. TRBV21-1 is termed a pseudogene. This CDR3 is 21 amino acids long. Written as DNA, the CDR3 is TGTGCCAGCAGCAAAGGACCCCCTATGGACAGGGTATTAGATGGCAATCAGCCCCAGCATTTT. Translated, it gives CASSKGPPMDRVLDGNQPQHF.

V usage is TRBV11-2 and J usage is TRBJ1-4; maybe TRBD1 (5 bases). Trimming pared 2 bases from V and 6 bases from J, leaving 10 bases between. CDR1 is SGHAT and CDR2 is FQNNGV in the germline V gene. The CDR3 totals 14 residues. CDR3 protein: CASSLRTRDEKLFF. CDR3 nucleotide sequence: TGTGCCAGCAGCTTAAGGACCAGGGATGAAAAACTGTTTTTT.

The CDR3, as DNA: TGTGCCAGCAGCCGGAAGATGGGAATAGCGGGAGGGCCGCGAAATGAGCAGTTCTTC. Translating it yields CASSRKMGIAGGPRNEQFF. V gene TRBV4-2 combines with J gene TRBJ2-1, with 11 positions matching TRBD2. V lost 4 bases to trimming and J lost 7 bases; unmatched junction nucleotides: 18. The germline V gene has CDR1 LGHNA and CDR2 YNFKEQ. CDR3 length: 19 amino acids.

V gene TRBV30 combines with J gene TRBJ1-5, with 7 bases aligning to TRBD1. The germline CDR1 and CDR2 sequences are GTSNPN and SVGIG (reference sequence). Trimming at V came to 3 bases and at J to 11 bases, leaving 13 bases not matched to a gene. CDR3 length equals 14 residues. CDR3 DNA sequence: TGTGCCTGGAGCCTGGGGACAGCAAACTTGGCCCAGCATTTT. Translated: CAWSLGTANLAQHF.